These 8 T cell receptor beta chains share one sample of origin, sequenced in a study of cytomegalovirus exposure and HLA in healthy donors (dated by TCRdb to 2016 to 2017). Libraries were prepared through the immunoSEQ multiplex PCR assay. For the multiplex PCR, a mixture combining 60 forward primers for TCR Vbeta segments and 13 reverse primers for TCR Jbeta segments was used. TCRdb re-hosts the immuneACCESS table, in-frame sequences only. Its copies lack some clones; in the studies checked, an unresolved V gene accounts for under half of them, and the cause for the rest is not known. The sample records roughly 150,000 clones, approximately 79% of which are singletons. The ten largest clones represent less than 1.5% of the sample. The sequenced material came from PBMCs. The receptors were sampled from a female donor in good health and CMV-seronegative.

This chain joins TRBV18 and TRBJ1-2; TRBD1 might be the D (5 bases). The V gene lost 0 bases and the J gene lost 12 bases, with 17 bases spanning the gap. Germline V CDR1 and CDR2: KGHSH, LQKENI. This CDR3 has 14 residues. For the CDR3, the DNA is TGTGCCAGCTCACCACCAGGTCAGGGTAGGATGAACACCTTC. Protein sequence: CASSPPGQGRMNTF.

The rearrangement uses TRBV19 and TRBJ2-5, with 14 bases identical to TRBD2. The CDR3 is 15 residues long. The V segment lost 5 bases and the J segment 4 bases; nucleotides outside the gene matches: 3. CDR1 is LNHDA, CDR2 SQIVND, per germline (reference sequence). The CDR3 region has the DNA TGTGCCAGTAGTGCGGGACTAGCGGGAGCAGAGACCCAGTACTTC. Translation gives CASSAGLAGAETQYF.

The chain's CDR3 is CASSYRHSSYEQYF. The CDR3 DNA reads as TGTGCCAGCAGTTACCGACATAGCTCCTACGAGCAGTACTTC. The V and J genes are TRBV6-5 and TRBJ2-7, with unresolved D. Germline V gene lookup returns CDR1 MNHEY and CDR2 SVGAGI. Trimming removed 2 bases at V and 0 bases at J, with 8 bases between. The CDR3 runs 14 residues.

This clone came up a few times. This sequence joins TRBV25-1 and TRBJ2-3, with D unresolved. The CDR3 totals 12 residues. Germline-derived CDR1 and CDR2 are MGHDK and SYGVNS. V lost 4 bases and J lost 3, with 5 bases in between. CDR3 sequence (DNA): TGTGCCAGCAGTGTCTTAACAGATACGCAGTATTTT. Translating gives CASSVLTDTQYF.

This clone was seen more than once but under ten times. The chain combines TRBV5-1 with TRBJ2-3; TRBD2 matches at 14 bases. V trimming: 3 bases; J trimming: 1 base; junction bases outside the gene matches: 4. This CDR3 contains 17 residues. Germline V gene lookup returns CDR1 SGHRS and CDR2 YFSETQ. For the CDR3, the DNA is TGCGCCAGCAGCTCGTTGGGACTAGCGGGAGGCACAGATACGCAGTATTTT. It specifies CASSSLGLAGGTDTQYF.

DNA of the CDR3: TGTGCCAGCAGTGACGGAACAGGGTTTGACTATGGCTACACCTTC. This gives the protein CASSDGTGFDYGYTF. The rearrangement links TRBV6-4 to TRBJ1-2; weak D call: TRBD1 (6 bases). This CDR3 region has 15 residues. With 2 bases removed from V and 3 bases from J, the gap between germline ends came to 13 bases. Germline V gene sequence: CDR1 MRHNA, CDR2 SNTAGT.

V gene TRBV5-1 combines with J gene TRBJ1-3; D is uncertain. CDR1 is SGHRS and CDR2 is YFSETQ in the germline V gene. The CDR3 runs 16 residues. Between the trimmed V and J ends, which lost 0 bases and 0 bases, there was a span of 10 bases. This CDR3 reads CASSLEAGSSGNTIYF. As DNA, the CDR3 is TGCGCCAGCAGCTTGGAGGCGGGGAGCTCTGGAAACACCATATATTTT.

V is TRBV5-6 and J is TRBJ2-5; weak D call: TRBD2 (5 bases). The CDR3 loop spans 16 amino acids. CDR1 is SGHDT and CDR2 is YYEEEE in the germline V gene. Trimming took off 3 bases at V and 2 bases at J, with 17 bases between the two ends. CDR3 in DNA: TGTGCCAGCAGCTCGGGCGGGTCAGGAGAACAAGAGACCCAGTACTTC. It specifies CASSSGGSGEQETQYF.